This T cell receptor (beta chain) was sequenced during a study of blood T cell repertoires in COVID-19. For the study at large: Italy, Spain and the United States were the sources of the convalescent and acute COVID-19 samples. In each case, the material was cDNA or gDNA derived from T cells, B-cell-depleted T cells, or PBMCs.

CDR1 SGHRS and CDR2 YFSETQ come from the germline V gene. The V end was cut by 0 bases, the J end by 4 bases, with 5 bases between. The CDR3 has 12 amino acids. The table came from immunoSEQ multiplex PCR; TCRdb's copy has only in-frame clones and leaves some out. This sample has roughly 230,000 clones; nearly 90% occur once, and the top ten carry 2.1%. Seattle's cohort entered during active infection and was followed longitudinally. This chain links TRBV5-1 with TRBJ2-7; D gene ambiguous. Sequencing used peripheral blood. The receptor was isolated from a woman aged 60-70 years with COVID-19, enrolled during active disease. CDR3 sequence (DNA): TGCGCCAGCAGCTTGGGAGGTTACGAGCAGTACTTC. Translating it yields CASSLGGYEQYF.